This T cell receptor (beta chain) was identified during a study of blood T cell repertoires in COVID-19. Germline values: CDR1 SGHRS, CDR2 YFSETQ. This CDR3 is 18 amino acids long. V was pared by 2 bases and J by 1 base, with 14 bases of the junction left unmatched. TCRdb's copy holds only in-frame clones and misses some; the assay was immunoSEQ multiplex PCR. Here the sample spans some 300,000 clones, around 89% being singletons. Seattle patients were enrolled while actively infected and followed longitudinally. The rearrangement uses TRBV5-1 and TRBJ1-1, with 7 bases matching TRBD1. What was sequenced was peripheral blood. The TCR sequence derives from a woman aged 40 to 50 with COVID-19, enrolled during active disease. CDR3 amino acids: CASSFGVVWGQTNTEAFF. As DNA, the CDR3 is TGCGCCAGCAGCTTTGGCGTGGTGTGGGGACAGACGAACACTGAAGCTTTCTTT.